This T cell receptor (beta chain) was retrieved from a study of identical twins. Findings of the study overall: Within cord blood, abundant beta clonotypes carried fewer insertions, but memory repertoires showed no such trend.

Germline CDR1 reads MGHRA; CDR2 reads YSYEKL. Trimming cost V 1 base and J 3 bases, with 15 bases left between them. CDR3 length: 17 amino acids. This clonotype was counted many times. The target antigen is unknown. TCRdb re-derived calls from the 5' RACE reads in MiXCR, one entry per CDR3 protein. The table shows about 100,000 distinct CDR3 sequences, with 5.9% occurring only once. Specimen: memory T cells sorted from blood. The sequence derives from a woman aged 45-65 years in good health. V usage is TRBV4-1 and J usage is TRBJ2-2; D call uncertain. The CDR3 DNA sequence: TGCGCCAGCAGCCAAGGATATGGAGAGAGTGACACCGGGGAGCTGTTTTTT. Translated, it gives CASSQGYGESDTGELFF.